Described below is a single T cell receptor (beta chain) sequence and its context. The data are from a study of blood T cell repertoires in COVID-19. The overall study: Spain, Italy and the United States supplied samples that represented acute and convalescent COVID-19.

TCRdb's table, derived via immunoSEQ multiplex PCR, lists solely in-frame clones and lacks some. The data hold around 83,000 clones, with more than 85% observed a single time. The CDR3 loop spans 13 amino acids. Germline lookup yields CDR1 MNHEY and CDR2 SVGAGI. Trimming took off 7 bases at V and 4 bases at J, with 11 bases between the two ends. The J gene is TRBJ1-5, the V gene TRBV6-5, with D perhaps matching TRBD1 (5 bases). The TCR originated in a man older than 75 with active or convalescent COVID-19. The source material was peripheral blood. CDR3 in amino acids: CASTREGNQPQHF. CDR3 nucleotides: TGTGCCAGCACAAGGGAGGGGAATCAGCCCCAGCATTTT.